This is a list of T cell receptor beta chains from one sample in a study of shared clonotypes between healthy human individuals. The assay was immunoSEQ multiplex PCR, and TCRdb's table has in-frame clones only and misses some. The data contain 2 million to 3 million clones, over 85% of them singletons. Sequencing was performed on naive CD4+ T cells sorted from blood. Receptors originate from a man between 18 and 29 years old in good health. Each CDR3 is given with its conserved first and last residue. Each record gives: CDR3 protein, CDR3 DNA, J gene, V gene, D gene, clone size. D genes are given only for firm matches. Clone sizes are given selectively: once, few, many, or a class where the clone is expanded.

CASSSRQISSGNTIYF,TGTGCCAGCAGCTCCCGACAGATTTCCTCTGGAAACACCATATATTTT,TRBJ1-3,TRBV7-8,-,-
CASKLEGVTDTQYF,TGTGCCAGCAAGCTGGAGGGGGTCACAGATACGCAGTATTTT,TRBJ2-3,TRBV2,-,-
CASSFGGGGGYTF,TGTGCCAGCAGCTTCGGAGGGGGAGGCGGCTACACCTTC,TRBJ1-2,TRBV7-9,-,-
CASSHLGTSSYEQYF,TGCGCCAGCAGCCATCTCGGGACTAGCAGCTACGAGCAGTACTTC,TRBJ2-7,TRBV4-1,TRBD2,-
CASSLELGQMNTEAFF,TGCGCCAGCAGCTTGGAACTAGGACAAATGAACACTGAAGCTTTCTTT,TRBJ1-1,TRBV5-1,-,-
CASSQDPLEQYF,TGTGCCAGCAGCCAAGACCCCCTCGAGCAGTACTTC,TRBJ2-7,TRBV7-9,-,once
CAWSSRGGLSEKLFF,TGTGCCTGGAGTTCGCGAGGGGGCCTGAGTGAAAAACTGTTTTTT,TRBJ1-4,TRBV30,TRBD1,-
CASSPRLAEQFF,TGCGCCAGCAGCCCTCGACTAGCGGAGCAGTTCTTC,TRBJ2-1,TRBV5-1,TRBD2,-
CASSLGGRVNNEQFF,TGTGCCAGCAGCTTAGGGGGGAGGGTTAACAATGAGCAGTTCTTC,TRBJ2-1,TRBV11-2,TRBD2,-
CASSPGGGSSYEQYF,TGTGCCAGCAGCCCAGGGGGGGGGTCCTCCTACGAGCAGTACTTC,TRBJ2-7,TRBV7-2,-,-
CASSTTGDPRNTIYF,TGTGCCAGCTCGACGACGGGAGACCCCAGAAACACCATATATTTT,TRBJ1-3,TRBV18,-,-
CASILGGRSNEKLFF,TGTGCCAGCATCCTCGGGGGCCGATCTAATGAAAAACTGTTTTTT,TRBJ1-4,TRBV7-9,-,few
CASSPTLVETQYF,TGTGCCAGCTCACCAACCCTCGTTGAGACCCAGTACTTC,TRBJ2-5,TRBV18,-,-
CASSVPGQRNEKLFF,TGTGCCAGCAGTGTCCCGGGACAGAGAAATGAAAAACTGTTTTTT,TRBJ1-4,TRBV2,TRBD1,-
CARRDRGYGYTF,TGTGCCAGGAGGGACAGGGGCTATGGCTACACCTTC,TRBJ1-2,TRBV6-1,TRBD1,-
CASSDTGSTEAFF,TGCGCCAGCAGTGACACAGGGTCGACTGAAGCTTTCTTT,TRBJ1-1,TRBV10-1,-,-
CASSPLAGADTQYF,TGTGCCAGCTCACCCCTAGCGGGAGCAGATACGCAGTATTTT,TRBJ2-3,TRBV18,TRBD2,-
CASSWTGGVQGYTF,TGTGCCAGCAGTTGGACAGGGGGCGTTCAGGGCTACACCTTC,TRBJ1-2,TRBV2,TRBD1,-
CASSPKDIETQYF,TGTGCCAGCTCACCAAAAGATATAGAGACCCAGTACTTC,TRBJ2-5,TRBV18,-,-
CASSLGGLKTYEQYF,TGTGCCAGCAGCCTGGGGGGACTTAAAACCTACGAGCAGTACTTC,TRBJ2-7,TRBV5-4,-,-
CASSVDWATATQYF,TGTGCCAGCAGCGTAGACTGGGCTACGGCGACCCAGTACTTC,TRBJ2-5,TRBV9,-,-
CASGVVGGETQYF,TGTGCCAGTGGAGTCGTTGGGGGGGAGACCCAGTACTTC,TRBJ2-5,TRBV6-1,-,-
CASIREESEIGKLFF,TGTGCCAGCATTAGGGAGGAGTCGGAGATTGGTAAACTGTTTTTT,TRBJ1-4,TRBV2,-,-
CASNRDRGDNSPLHF,TGTGCCTCTAACCGGGACAGGGGAGATAATTCACCCCTCCACTTT,TRBJ1-6,TRBV19,TRBD1,-
CASSRNEQFF,TGTGCCAGCAGCCGAAATGAGCAGTTCTTC,TRBJ2-1,TRBV7-6,-,-
CASSPSGTSGRHNEQFF,TGTGCCAGCAGCCCCTCCGGGACTAGCGGGAGACATAATGAGCAGTTCTTC,TRBJ2-1,TRBV7-9,TRBD2,-
CASSPSGGANEGYTF,TGTGCCAGCAGCCCCTCCGGGGGGGCTAACGAAGGCTACACCTTC,TRBJ1-2,TRBV7-2,-,-
CASSFTGGPNNEQFF,TGTGCCAGCAGCTTTACGGGAGGGCCGAACAATGAGCAGTTCTTC,TRBJ2-1,TRBV5-6,TRBD2,-
CASDTAGANQPQHF,TGTGCCAGTGACACCGCAGGGGCCAATCAGCCCCAGCATTTT,TRBJ1-5,TRBV19,-,-
CASSPGDRERETQYF,TGCGCCAGCAGCCCCGGGGACAGGGAAAGAGAGACCCAGTACTTC,TRBJ2-5,TRBV5-1,TRBD1,-
CASGYGENTIYF,TGTGCCAGCGGATATGGCGAAAACACCATATATTTT,TRBJ1-3,TRBV6-5,-,-
CASSLAGVVNEQFF,TGTGCCAGTAGTCTAGCGGGAGTTGTAAATGAGCAGTTCTTC,TRBJ2-1,TRBV19,TRBD2,-
CASRRLPTDTQYF,TGTGCCAGCAGACGGCTACCCACAGATACGCAGTATTTT,TRBJ2-3,TRBV2,-,-
CSVAGQWAYEQYF,TGCAGCGTTGCCGGACAGTGGGCCTACGAGCAGTACTTC,TRBJ2-7,TRBV29-1,-,-
CASSSRAAAYNEQFF,TGTGCCAGCAGCTCTAGGGCGGCGGCCTACAATGAGCAGTTCTTC,TRBJ2-1,TRBV7-9,-,-
CASSKQRGSGNTIYF,TGTGCCAGCAGCAAACAGAGGGGCTCTGGAAACACCATATATTTT,TRBJ1-3,TRBV7-2,-,-
CSVEVGRNTEAFF,TGCAGCGTTGAGGTTGGGCGGAACACTGAAGCTTTCTTT,TRBJ1-1,TRBV29-1,-,-
CASSERTGGDPPNQPQHF,TGTGCCAGCAGTGAAAGGACAGGGGGCGACCCGCCCAATCAGCCCCAGCATTTT,TRBJ1-5,TRBV6-1,TRBD1,-
CAWSVLAGGREQYF,TGTGCCTGGAGTGTCCTAGCGGGGGGGCGGGAGCAGTACTTC,TRBJ2-7,TRBV30,TRBD2,-
CASSLDQGTYNEQFF,TGTGCCAGCAGCTTAGATCAAGGGACCTACAATGAGCAGTTCTTC,TRBJ2-1,TRBV11-2,-,-
CASSPGQINQPQHF,TGTGCCAGTAGTCCGGGACAGATCAATCAGCCCCAGCATTTT,TRBJ1-5,TRBV19,TRBD1,once
CASSLDGSGANVLTF,TGTGCCAGCAGCTTGGATGGGAGCGGGGCCAACGTCCTGACTTTC,TRBJ2-6,TRBV5-5,-,-
CASSLGLLELFF,TGTGCCAGCAGCTTAGGTTTATTAGAGCTGTTTTTT,TRBJ2-2,TRBV7-2,-,-
CATSRVSRTQETQYF,TGTGCCACCAGCAGAGTGAGTCGGACCCAAGAGACCCAGTACTTC,TRBJ2-5,TRBV15,-,once
CASSQSYSGNTIYF,TGCGCCAGCAGCCAGTCGTACTCTGGAAACACCATATATTTT,TRBJ1-3,TRBV5-1,-,-
CAISLLAGGPYEQFF,TGTGCCATCAGCCTACTAGCGGGGGGGCCCTATGAGCAGTTCTTC,TRBJ2-1,TRBV10-3,TRBD2,-
CASSLNRENTGELFF,TGTGCCAGCAGCCTCAACAGGGAGAACACCGGGGAGCTGTTTTTT,TRBJ2-2,TRBV13,-,-
CASSWTGEETQYF,TGTGCCAGCAGCTGGACAGGGGAAGAGACCCAGTACTTC,TRBJ2-5,TRBV5-5,TRBD1,-
CASSLTSGVAYEQYF,TGTGCCAGCAGTTTAACTAGCGGGGTGGCCTACGAGCAGTACTTC,TRBJ2-7,TRBV27,TRBD2,-
CASSPDPQGNTGELFF,TGCGCCAGCAGCCCGGATCCCCAGGGGAACACCGGGGAGCTGTTTTTT,TRBJ2-2,TRBV5-1,-,-